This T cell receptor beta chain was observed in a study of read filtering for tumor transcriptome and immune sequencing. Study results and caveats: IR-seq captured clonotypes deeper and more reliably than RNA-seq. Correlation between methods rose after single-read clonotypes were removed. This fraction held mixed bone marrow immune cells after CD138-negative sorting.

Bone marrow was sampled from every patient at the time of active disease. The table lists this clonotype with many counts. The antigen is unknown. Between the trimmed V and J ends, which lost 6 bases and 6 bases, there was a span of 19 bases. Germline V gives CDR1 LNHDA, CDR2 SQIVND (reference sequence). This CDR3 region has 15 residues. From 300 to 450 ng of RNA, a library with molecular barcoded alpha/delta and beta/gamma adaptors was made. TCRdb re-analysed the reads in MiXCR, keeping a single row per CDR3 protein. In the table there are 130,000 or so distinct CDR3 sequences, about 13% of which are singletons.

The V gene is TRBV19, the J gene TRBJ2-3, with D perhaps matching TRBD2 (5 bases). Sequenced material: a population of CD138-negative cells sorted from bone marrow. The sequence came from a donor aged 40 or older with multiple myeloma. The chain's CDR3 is CASRNPSGGTDTQYF. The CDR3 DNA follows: TGTGCCAGTAGAAACCCCTCTGGAGGTACGGATACGCAGTATTTT.